This T cell receptor beta chain was retrieved from a study of human T cells and chemical hapten exposure. Germline CDR1 and CDR2: PRHDT and FYEKMQ (reference sequence). V was shortened by 5 bases and J by 2 bases, with 14 bases between the two germline ends. The CDR3 is 15 residues long. The study, taken as a whole, reports: No alteration of TCRs above 1 in 1000 frequency was seen with DPC sensitization.

This clonotype turned up a few times. Its target is unknown. Individual cDNA molecules in this library carried unique molecular identifiers. TCRdb re-derived calls from the RACE reads in MiXCR, one entry per CDR3 protein. The table includes 49,000 or so distinct CDR3 sequences, 3.5% to 4.5% detected once. Specified time point: healthy volunteer bleed at 2 weeks. Whole blood that had not been fractionated was the source of extracted total RNA. The V call is TRBV13, the J call TRBJ2-3, with D possibly matching TRBD2 (6 bases). This clonotype was obtained from a human donor in good health. Some clones in this sample may be carry-over from other donors' samples. The sample taken for sequencing was whole blood. The CDR3 DNA follows: TGTGCCAGCAGCCCCAGGGACTCCTCCACAGATACGCAGTATTTT. Its protein is CASSPRDSSTDTQYF.